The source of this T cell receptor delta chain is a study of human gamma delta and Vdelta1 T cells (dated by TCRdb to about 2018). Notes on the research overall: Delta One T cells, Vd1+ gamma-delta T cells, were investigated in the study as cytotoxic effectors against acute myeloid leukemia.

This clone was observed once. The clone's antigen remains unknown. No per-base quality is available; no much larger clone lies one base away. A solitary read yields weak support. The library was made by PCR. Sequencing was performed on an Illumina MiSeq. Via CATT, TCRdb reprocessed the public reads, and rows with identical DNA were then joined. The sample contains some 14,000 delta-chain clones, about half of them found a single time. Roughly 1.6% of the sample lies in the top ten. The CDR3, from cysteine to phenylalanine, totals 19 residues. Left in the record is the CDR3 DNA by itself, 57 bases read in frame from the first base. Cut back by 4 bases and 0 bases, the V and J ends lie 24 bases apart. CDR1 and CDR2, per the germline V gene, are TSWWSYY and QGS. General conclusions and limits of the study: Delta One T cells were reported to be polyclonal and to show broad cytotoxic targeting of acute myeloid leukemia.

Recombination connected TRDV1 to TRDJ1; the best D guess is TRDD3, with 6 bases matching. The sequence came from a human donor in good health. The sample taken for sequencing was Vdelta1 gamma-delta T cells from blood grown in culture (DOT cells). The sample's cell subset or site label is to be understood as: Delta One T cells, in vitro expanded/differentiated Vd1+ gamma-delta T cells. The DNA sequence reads TGTGCTCTTGGGGTATCAAACTTGATGGGGGTCCCGTACACCGATAAACTCATCTTT. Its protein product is CALGVSNLMGVPYTDKLIF.